The 17 T cell receptor beta chains presented below share a single source sample, sequenced in a study of T cells in localized non-small cell lung cancer (dated by TCRdb to the early 2020s). Libraries were prepared through the immunoSEQ multiplex PCR assay. Drawn from immuneACCESS, this table holds only the in-frame rearrangements with V and J called that TCRdb kept. Clones are partly lost; checked studies trace under half to an unresolved V gene and leave the rest unexplained. The sample table contains roughly 34,000 clones; only one count was recorded for 85% to 90% of them. The top ten constitute 4% to 5% of the sample. Sequencing used peripheral blood, obtained before any cancer treatment. The receptors derive from a male donor at least 60 years old with stage III lung adenocarcinoma.

The chain has TRBV18 and TRBJ1-2, with D maybe TRBD1 (5 bases). The germline V and J ends were trimmed by 3 bases and 5 bases, with 13 bases remaining between them. The CDR3 length is 14 residues. Germline values: CDR1 KGHSH, CDR2 LQKENI. The CDR3 protein is CASSPGATSYGYTF. The CDR3 DNA is TGTGCCAGCTCACCCGGGGCGACGAGTTATGGCTACACCTTC.

This clone was seen a single time. The chain uses TRBV2 and TRBJ2-3, with D perhaps given as TRBD1 or TRBD2 (5 bases each). CDR1 is SNHLY and CDR2 is FYNNEI in the germline V gene. This CDR3 has 13 residues. The V and J ends lost 8 bases and 3 bases respectively, with 12 bases between them. The CDR3 loop reads CASARGWTDTQYF. CDR3 DNA sequence: TGTGCCAGCGCTCGGGGCTGGACAGATACGCAGTATTTT.

The chain couples TRBV19 to TRBJ2-3; 7 bases agree with TRBD1. Trimming at V came to 5 bases and at J to 9 bases, leaving 2 bases not matched to a gene. Per germline, CDR1 LNHDA and CDR2 SQIVND (reference sequence). This CDR3 has 11 amino acids. CDR3 residues: CASSDRVTQYF. CDR3 nucleotide sequence: TGTGCCAGTAGTGACAGGGTCACGCAGTATTTT.

Worth noting for this clone: Sequence at one end of the junction differs from germline and may be a read error. This chain links TRBV2 with TRBJ2-5; the D is unclear. This CDR3 has 13 amino acids. Germline V CDR1 and CDR2: SNHLY, FYNNEI. The CDR3 sequence is CASSEGREETQYF. The CDR3 DNA reads as TGTGCCAGCAGCGAAGGTAGAGAGGAGACCCAGTACTTC.

The chain is built from TRBV5-8 and TRBJ2-7; D assignment may be TRBD1 or TRBD2 (5 bases each). Germline lookup yields CDR1 SGHTS and CDR2 YDEGEE. The CDR3 covers 16 residues. The germline V and J ends were trimmed by 0 bases and 9 bases, with 22 bases remaining between them. CDR3 DNA: TGTGCCAGCAGCTTGGAGGGCCCCCAGTCCAGTGGGACGCAGTACTTC. It codes for CASSLEGPQSSGTQYF.

This rearrangement joins TRBV6-1 to TRBJ2-2; D uncertain. Looked up from germline, CDR1 is MNHNS and CDR2 is SASEGT. The V gene lost 6 bases and the J gene lost 7 bases, with 15 bases spanning the gap. The CDR3 totals 14 residues. The CDR3 is CASRATERDGELFF. The DNA of the CDR3 is TGTGCCAGCAGAGCTACTGAAAGGGACGGGGAGCTGTTTTTT.

This clone was seen only a few times. The chain employs TRBV7-9 and TRBJ2-5; 10 nucleotides agree with TRBD2. Germline assignment: CDR1 SEHNR and CDR2 FQNEAQ (reference sequence). CDR3 size: 18 residues. After removal of 1 base from V and 2 bases from J, the junction contained 10 bases not matched to a gene. The CDR3 DNA reads as TGTGCCAGCAGCTTAGGGGCTAGCGGGGGACGCCTACAAGAGACCCAGTACTTC. It encodes CASSLGASGGRLQETQYF.

The rearrangement uses TRBV18 and TRBJ1-1; TRBD1 matches 7 bases. Trimming took 6 bases from V and 8 from J; bases not matched to a gene: 9. The CDR3 consists of 13 residues. From germline, CDR1 is KGHSH and CDR2 LQKENI. The CDR3: CASSAGTAIEAFF. The DNA of the CDR3 is TGTGCCAGCTCGGCCGGGACAGCCATAGAAGCTTTCTTT. Using reference TRBV18 and TRBJ1-1 for the parts outside the CDR3, the full variable domain is NAGVMQNPRHLVRRRGQEARLRCSPMKGHSHVYWYRQLPEEGLKFMVYLQKENIIDESGMPKERFSAEFPKEGPSILRIQQVVRGDSAAYFCASSAGTAIEAFFGQGTRLTVV.

The rearrangement joins TRBV15 to TRBJ2-1; D possibly corresponds to TRBD2 (6 bases). The CDR3 is 16 residues long. V gave up 5 bases and J gave up 7 bases, with 21 bases separating them. The germline gives CDR1 LNHNV, CDR2 YYDKDF (reference sequence). CDR3 coding DNA: TGTGCCACCAGCTGGCTTGGGCCCGGGGCGGGGAATGAGCAGTTCTTC. It is translated as CATSWLGPGAGNEQFF.

The rearrangement joins TRBV4-1 to TRBJ1-5, with D uncertain. This CDR3 is built from 16 residues. V was trimmed by 1 base and J by 6 bases, leaving 16 bases between them. The germline gives CDR1 MGHRA, CDR2 YSYEKL. CDR3 in amino acids: CASSQVLGLRPQPQHF. The CDR3 DNA reads TGCGCCAGCAGCCAAGTCCTAGGACTGCGACCTCAGCCCCAGCATTTT.

This chain links TRBV6-1 with TRBJ2-3; D unresolved. The CDR3 covers 16 residues. With 0 bases removed from V and 0 bases from J, the gap between germline ends came to 10 bases. Germline V gene lookup returns CDR1 MNHNS and CDR2 SASEGT. This CDR3 reads CASSEALRGSTDTQYF. The DNA of the CDR3 is TGTGCCAGCAGTGAAGCCCTGCGAGGCAGCACAGATACGCAGTATTTT.

This sequence joins TRBV19 and TRBJ1-5; unclear D gene. This CDR3 has 14 residues. Germline CDR1 and CDR2: LNHDA and SQIVND (reference sequence). V was shortened by 7 bases and J by 0 bases, with 10 bases between the two germline ends. Here the CDR3 DNA reads TGTGCCAGTATCCGTAGAAATAGCAATCAGCCCCAGCATTTT. This codes for CASIRRNSNQPQHF.

This clone was seen a few times. The chain joins TRBV13 to TRBJ1-5, with no clear D. In germline, CDR1 is PRHDT, CDR2 FYEKMQ (reference sequence). Trimming removed 5 bases from V and 4 bases from J, with 18 bases in between. The CDR3 covers 16 residues. The CDR3 DNA sequence: TGTGCCAGCAGCCCCCGCGGCAGGATGGGTAATCAGCCCCAGCATTTT. Protein: CASSPRGRMGNQPQHF. Full variable domain (remainder filled in from reference TRBV13 and TRBJ1-5): AAGVIQSPRHLIKEKRETATLKCYPIPRHDTVYWYQQGPGQDPQFLISFYEKMQSDKGSIPDRFSAQQFSDYHSELNMSSLELGDSALYFCASSPRGRMGNQPQHFGDGTRLSIL.

The chain combines TRBV5-5 with TRBJ1-3; D gene ambiguous. The CDR3 has 16 residues. Germline CDR1 is SGHKS and CDR2 is YYEKEE (reference sequence). V was pared by 0 bases and J by 2 bases, with 12 bases between. Written as DNA, the CDR3 is TGTGCCAGCAGCTTGGTGGCGACCGGAACTGGAAACACCATATATTTT. This codes for CASSLVATGTGNTIYF.

V and J are TRBV29-1 and TRBJ1-3, with D perhaps TRBD1 (6 bases). The CDR3 runs to 15 residues. V was clipped by 6 bases and J by 0 bases, with 15 bases between them. Per the germline V gene, CDR1 is SQVTM and CDR2 is ANQGSEA. DNA for the CDR3: TGCAGCGTCGGGGTTGGGGGCTCCTCTGGAAACACCATATATTTT. As protein: CSVGVGGSSGNTIYF.

The rearrangement joins TRBV12-1 to TRBJ2-7; TRBD2 is taken as the D call from the table, unchecked against the DNA. TRBV12-1 is marked as a pseudogene. The CDR3 sequence is 14 residues long. The CDR3 loop is CAIQTSGRTIEQYF. CDR3 bases: TGTGCCATCCAGACTAGCGGGAGGACAATCGAGCAGTACTTC.

V gene TRBV6-6 combines with J gene TRBJ1-1; the D is unclear. The length of the CDR3 is 11 residues. V was shortened by 6 bases and J by 1 base, with 3 bases between the two germline ends. CDR1 is MNHNY, CDR2 SVGAGI, per germline (reference sequence). CDR3 sequence: CASRWNTEAFF. The CDR3 region has the DNA TGTGCCAGCAGATGGAACACTGAAGCTTTCTTT.